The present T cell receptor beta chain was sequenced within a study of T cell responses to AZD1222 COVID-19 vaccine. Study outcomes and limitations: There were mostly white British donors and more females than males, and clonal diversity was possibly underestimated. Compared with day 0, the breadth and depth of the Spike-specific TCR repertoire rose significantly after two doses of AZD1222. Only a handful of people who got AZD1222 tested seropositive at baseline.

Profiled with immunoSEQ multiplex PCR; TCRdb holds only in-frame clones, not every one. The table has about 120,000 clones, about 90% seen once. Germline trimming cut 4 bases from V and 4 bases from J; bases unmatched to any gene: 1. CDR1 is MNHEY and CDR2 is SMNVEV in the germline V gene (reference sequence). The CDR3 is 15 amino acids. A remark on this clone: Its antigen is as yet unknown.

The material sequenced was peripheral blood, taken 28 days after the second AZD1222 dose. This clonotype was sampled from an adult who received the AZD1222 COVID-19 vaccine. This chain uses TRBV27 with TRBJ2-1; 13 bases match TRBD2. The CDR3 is CASSSGLAGYNEQFF. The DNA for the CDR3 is TGTGCCAGCAGTTCGGGACTAGCGGGATACAATGAGCAGTTCTTC.